This T cell receptor (beta chain) was sequenced during a study of CD8+CD57+ T cells in acquired aplastic anemia (dated by TCRdb to the late 2010s). Regarding the complete study: On average, sorted CD4+ and CD8+ cells yielded 3.2 ug of extracted DNA, with a range of about 0.19 to 30 ug. Mean read counts for healthy donor samples were about 10.8 million for CD4+ cells and roughly 12 million for CD8+ cells. Beyond this particular receptor, the publication reports: CD8+ Simpson's diversity did not differ significantly between patients and healthy controls (P=0.060). Although roughly 29 CD8+ CDR3 sequences were shared by patients and controls, these sequences appeared highly expressed in patients and within the immunodominant clones of patients.

Genomic DNA served as template for TCR beta VDJ combination and CDR3 sequence profiling. An Illumina HiSeq 2000 was the platform used for TCR repertoire sequencing. The study's own analysis went as follows. TRBV/TRBJ rearrangement plots, CDR3 size and DJ length profiles, and Simpson's diversity index were used to assess repertoires. The most abundant DNA sequence in the deep sequencing data was defined as the immunodominant clone. CDR3 amino acid sequences were screened for sharing across subjects and were compared with published repertoires and the VDJdb database. Using fastp at Q25 and MiXCR, TCRdb reprocessed the public reads and kept productive beta chains. Each record represents a unique CDR3 protein, reported with the most common genes and DNA among its rows. The V and J calls shown here were made by TCRdb, not taken from the authors' results. This sample gives a few hundred thousand distinct CDR3 sequences in total; 61% of them show up just once. The ten biggest clones cover approximately 30% of the sample.

Via the germline V gene, CDR1 is ENHRY and CDR2 SYGVKD. V loses 7 bases, J loses 5 bases, and the germline ends lie 20 bases apart. The CDR3 has 15 amino acids, counting the end cysteine and phenylalanine. Kept here is only the CDR3 DNA, which spans 45 bases and is read in frame from base 1. As for this clonotype: The specificity of this receptor is unknown. There are no base qualities to consult, and no much larger clone falls within one base.

TCR repertoires of sorted CD4+ and CD8+ blood T cells from severe aplastic anemia patients and healthy subjects were deep-sequenced in the study. Ficoll-Paque density gradient centrifugation was used to isolate peripheral blood mononuclear cells. Before DNA extraction, CD4+ and CD8+ T cells were sorted with FACS or magnetic beads. Sequenced input: sorted CD4+, CD8+, or CD8+CD57+ T cells (not recorded which) from PBMCs. Recombination connected TRBV10-3 to TRBJ1-1, with no confidently assigned D gene. The source is a human donor in good health. The CDR3 reads as follows: CAITSRIGSWTEAFF. The sequence in DNA is TGTGCCATCACCTCGAGGATAGGGTCCTGGACTGAAGCTTTCTTT.